The clone carrying this T cell receptor beta chain has a count of ten or more. Its antigen is not identified. This specimen belongs to a study of blood T cells in healthy people across ages. Regarding the study as a whole: Considered underestimates were the diversity estimates obtained from one million T cells.

This CDR3 region has 11 residues. Germline CDR1 SGHAT, CDR2 FQNNGV. V was clipped by 3 bases and J by 7 bases, with 1 base between them. The second PCR ran about 6 to 12 cycles with a sample-barcoded 5' primer and J-beta primers. TCRdb analysed the 5' RACE reads with MiXCR anew, one entry per CDR3 protein. Among just under 900,000 distinct CDR3 sequences listed, 29% were seen once. This clonotype originated in a woman aged 80 or over in good health. J is TRBJ1-6 and V is TRBV11-2; D gene unclear. Input material: blood. The CDR3 here is CASSFNSPLHF. The CDR3 DNA is TGTGCCAGCAGCTTCAATTCACCCCTCCACTTT.